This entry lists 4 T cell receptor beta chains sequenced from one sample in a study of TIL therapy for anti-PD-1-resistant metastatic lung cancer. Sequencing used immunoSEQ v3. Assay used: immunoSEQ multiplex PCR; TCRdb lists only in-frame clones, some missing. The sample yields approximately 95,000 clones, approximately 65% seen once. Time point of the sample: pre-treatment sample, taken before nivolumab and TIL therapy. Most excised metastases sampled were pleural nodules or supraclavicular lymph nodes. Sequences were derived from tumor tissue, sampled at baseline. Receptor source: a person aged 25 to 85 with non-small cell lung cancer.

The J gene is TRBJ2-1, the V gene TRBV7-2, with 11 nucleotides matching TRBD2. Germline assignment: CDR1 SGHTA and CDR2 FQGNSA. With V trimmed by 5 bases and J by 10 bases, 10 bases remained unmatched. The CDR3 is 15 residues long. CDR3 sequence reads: CASSAAGTSGIEQFF. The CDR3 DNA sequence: TGTGCCAGCAGCGCAGCAGGGACTAGCGGCATCGAGCAGTTCTTC.

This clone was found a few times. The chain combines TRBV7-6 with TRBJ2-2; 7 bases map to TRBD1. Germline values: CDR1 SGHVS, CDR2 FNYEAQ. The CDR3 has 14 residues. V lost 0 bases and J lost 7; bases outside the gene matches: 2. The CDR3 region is CASSLAQGFGELFF. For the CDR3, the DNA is TGTGCCAGCAGCTTAGCACAGGGGTTCGGGGAGCTGTTTTTT.

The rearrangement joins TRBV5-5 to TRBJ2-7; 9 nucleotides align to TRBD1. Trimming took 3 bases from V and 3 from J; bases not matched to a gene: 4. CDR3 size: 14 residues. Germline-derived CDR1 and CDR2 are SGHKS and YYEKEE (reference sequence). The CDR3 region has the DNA TGTGCCAGCAGCTCGGACAGGGGACTCTACGAGCAGTACTTC. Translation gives CASSSDRGLYEQYF.

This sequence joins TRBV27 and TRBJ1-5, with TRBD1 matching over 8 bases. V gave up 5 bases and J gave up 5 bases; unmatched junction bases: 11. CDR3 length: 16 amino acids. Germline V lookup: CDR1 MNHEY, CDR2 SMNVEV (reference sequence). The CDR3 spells CASSQGTGRRDQPQHF. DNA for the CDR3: TGTGCCAGCAGTCAAGGGACAGGACGAAGGGATCAGCCCCAGCATTTT.